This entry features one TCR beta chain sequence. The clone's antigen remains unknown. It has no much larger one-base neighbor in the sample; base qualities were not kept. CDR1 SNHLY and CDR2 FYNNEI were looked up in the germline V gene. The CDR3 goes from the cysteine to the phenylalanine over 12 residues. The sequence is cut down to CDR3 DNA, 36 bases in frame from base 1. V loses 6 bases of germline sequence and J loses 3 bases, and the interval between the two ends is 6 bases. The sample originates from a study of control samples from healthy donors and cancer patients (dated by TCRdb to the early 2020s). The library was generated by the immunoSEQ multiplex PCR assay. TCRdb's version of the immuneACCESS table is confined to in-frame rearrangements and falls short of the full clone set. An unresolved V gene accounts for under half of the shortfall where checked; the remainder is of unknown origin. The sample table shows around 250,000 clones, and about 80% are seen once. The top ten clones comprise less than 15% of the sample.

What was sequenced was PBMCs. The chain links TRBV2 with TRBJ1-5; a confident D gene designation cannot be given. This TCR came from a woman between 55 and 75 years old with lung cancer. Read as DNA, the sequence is TGTGCCAGCAGCAAGTACAATCAGCCCCAGCATTTT. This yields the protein CASSKYNQPQHF.